The 15 T cell receptor beta chains given below trace back to one sample, sequenced in a study of neurological immune-mediated disorders. TCRdb re-analysed the 5' RACE reads in MiXCR, keeping a single row per CDR3 protein. The table shows about 48,000 distinct CDR3 sequences, with less than 6% occurring only once. The sample consisted of CD4+ T cells from blood. These receptors were obtained from a woman aged 18-29 years with multiple sclerosis.

This clonotype came up many times. The chain employs TRBV7-2 and TRBJ1-4; D possibly corresponds to TRBD1 (5 bases). V lost 1 base, J lost 10 bases, and 16 bases lay in between. Germline V lookup: CDR1 SGHTA, CDR2 FQGNSA. CDR3 length: 15 amino acids. The CDR3 spells CASSLGVAARGKLFF. DNA of the CDR3: TGTGCCAGCAGCTTAGGAGTTGCAGCGAGGGGAAAACTGTTTTTT.

This clonotype was counted at least ten times. The chain joins TRBV5-1 to TRBJ2-1, with 8 positions matching TRBD2. Germline V gene lookup returns CDR1 SGHRS and CDR2 YFSETQ. The CDR3 spans 14 residues. The J segment lost 9 bases and the V segment lost 4 bases, leaving 9 bases of the junction unmatched. This CDR3 reads CASSNSGESGEQFF. In DNA, the CDR3 is TGCGCCAGCAGCAATAGCGGGGAATCGGGTGAGCAGTTCTTC.

Many counts were recorded for this clonotype. The V gene is TRBV20-1, the J gene TRBJ1-2, with D hard to call. V was trimmed by 6 bases and J by 7 bases, leaving 9 bases between them. Germline V CDR1 and CDR2: DFQATT, SNEGSKA (reference sequence). The CDR3 is 10 residues long. Written as DNA, the CDR3 is TGCAGTGCACGAAGTCGTGGCTACACCTTC. Residues: CSARSRGYTF.

At least ten counts were recorded for this clonotype. Written as DNA, the CDR3 is TGTGCCAGCAGCATAACCACCGGGAGCGATGGCTACACCTTC. Translation: CASSITTGSDGYTF. The chain has TRBV7-9 and TRBJ1-2; D remains unclear. With 5 bases removed from V and 6 bases from J, the gap between germline ends came to 16 bases. CDR1 SEHNR and CDR2 FQNEAQ come from the germline V gene (reference sequence). The length of the CDR3 is 14 residues.

The gene calls are TRBV29-1 and TRBJ2-5; no clear D gene. The V end lost 6 bases, the J end lost 4 bases, and 6 bases lay between the germline ends. CDR3 length equals 10 residues. From germline, CDR1 is SQVTM and CDR2 ANQGSEA. CDR3 loop: CSVSRETQYF. The CDR3, as DNA: TGCAGCGTATCGAGAGAGACCCAGTACTTC.

This clonotype was observed many times. The chain links TRBV20-1 to TRBJ2-7; 8 bases are a match to TRBD1. J was trimmed by 2 bases and V by 1 base; bases with no gene match: 1. Germline-derived CDR1 and CDR2 are DFQATT and SNEGSKA (reference sequence). The CDR3 loop spans 13 amino acids. The CDR3 is CSARGTGTYEQYF. CDR3 sequence (DNA): TGCAGTGCTAGAGGGACAGGGACCTACGAGCAGTACTTC.

This clonotype was seen many times. The J gene is TRBJ2-7, the V gene TRBV6-2 or TRBV6-3; a possible D gene is TRBD2 (5 bases). Germline V lookup: CDR1 MNHEY, CDR2 SVGEGT. This CDR3 spans 12 amino acids. Trimming removed 2 bases at V and 4 bases at J, with 6 bases between. CDR3 sequence (DNA): TGTGCCAGCAGTTACCGCGGGTACGAGCAGTACGTC. Its translation is CASSYRGYEQYV.

Many counts were recorded for this clonotype. The CDR3 spells CASSEFGRNYEQYF. The CDR3 region has the DNA TGTGCCAGCAGTGAATTCGGCCGCAACTACGAGCAGTACTTC. The V call is TRBV6-1, the J call TRBJ2-7, with D unresolved. Germline V gives CDR1 MNHNS, CDR2 SASEGT. Trimming removed 2 bases at V and 3 bases at J, with 11 bases between. The CDR3 totals 14 residues.

This clonotype was seen many times. V and J are TRBV20-1 and TRBJ2-3; D uncertain. Germline CDR1 and CDR2: DFQATT and SNEGSKA (reference sequence). The CDR3 totals 15 residues. V shed 6 bases and J shed 8 bases, with 24 bases lying between them. CDR3 DNA: TGCAGTGCCCTACCCGGCGGCTTTCTTTCGGGTACGCAGTATTTT. Translated: CSALPGGFLSGTQYF.

This clonotype was observed at least ten times. The chain is built from TRBV6-5 and TRBJ1-3; TRBD1 is a possible D gene (6 bases). The CDR3 spans 15 residues. CDR1 is MNHEY and CDR2 is SVGAGI in the germline V gene. The V and J ends lost 7 bases and 0 bases respectively, with 13 bases between them. The chain's CDR3 is CASMTGLTSGNTIYF. CDR3 bases: TGTGCCAGCATGACAGGACTTACCTCTGGAAACACCATATATTTT.

This clonotype has ten or more counts. The chain is built from TRBV24-1 and TRBJ1-2; 9 bases align to TRBD1. Germline V gives CDR1 KGHDR, CDR2 SFDVKD. V shed 4 bases and J 3 bases; nucleotides not matched to a gene: 5. This CDR3 comprises 15 residues. For the CDR3, the DNA is TGTGCCACCAGTGACTCCGGGACAGGGTACTATGGCTACACCTTC. Translation gives CATSDSGTGYYGYTF.

This clonotype was seen at least ten times. The J gene is TRBJ1-2, the V gene TRBV14, with D perhaps TRBD1 (5 bases). Trimming shortened V by 1 base and J by 1 base, and 10 bases separated the two germline ends. CDR1 is SGHDN, CDR2 FVKESK, per germline. The length of the CDR3 is 15 residues. This CDR3 is CASSQGVGHNYGYTF. DNA for the CDR3: TGTGCCAGCAGCCAAGGTGTCGGACATAACTATGGCTACACCTTC.

This clonotype was detected many times. The rearrangement links TRBV5-1 to TRBJ2-5, with 13 bases that match TRBD2. V lost 6 bases and J lost 4; bases outside the gene matches: 12. The CDR3 covers 17 residues. Germline CDR1 SGHRS, CDR2 YFSETQ. The CDR3 sequence is CASIRGTSGNYGETQYF. CDR3 DNA: TGCGCCAGCATCCGAGGGACTAGCGGGAACTACGGAGAGACCCAGTACTTC. The full variable domain, completed using reference TRBV5-1 and TRBJ2-5, is KAGVTQTPRYLIKTRGQQVTLSCSPISGHRSVSWYQQTPGQGLQFLFEYFSETQRNKGNFPGRFSGRQFSNSRSEMNVSTLELGDSALYLCASIRGTSGNYGETQYFGPGTRLLVL.

This clonotype showed up just a few times. The V call is TRBV29-1, the J call TRBJ1-3; D may be TRBD1 (5 bases). V lost 6 bases and J 2 bases, leaving 14 bases between the germline ends. This CDR3 contains 14 residues. Germline lookup yields CDR1 SQVTM and CDR2 ANQGSEA. The CDR3 here is CSVEGGETGNTIYF. The CDR3, as DNA: TGCAGCGTGGAGGGAGGGGAGACTGGAAACACCATATATTTT.

J is TRBJ1-2 and V is TRBV20-1, with D perhaps matching TRBD1 (5 bases). This CDR3 is 14 amino acids long. Per germline, CDR1 DFQATT and CDR2 SNEGSKA (reference sequence). V was shortened by 3 bases and J by 3 bases, with 14 bases between the two germline ends. CDR3 loop: CSARSQGGDYGYTF. DNA for the CDR3: TGCAGTGCTAGGAGCCAGGGAGGAGACTATGGCTACACCTTC.